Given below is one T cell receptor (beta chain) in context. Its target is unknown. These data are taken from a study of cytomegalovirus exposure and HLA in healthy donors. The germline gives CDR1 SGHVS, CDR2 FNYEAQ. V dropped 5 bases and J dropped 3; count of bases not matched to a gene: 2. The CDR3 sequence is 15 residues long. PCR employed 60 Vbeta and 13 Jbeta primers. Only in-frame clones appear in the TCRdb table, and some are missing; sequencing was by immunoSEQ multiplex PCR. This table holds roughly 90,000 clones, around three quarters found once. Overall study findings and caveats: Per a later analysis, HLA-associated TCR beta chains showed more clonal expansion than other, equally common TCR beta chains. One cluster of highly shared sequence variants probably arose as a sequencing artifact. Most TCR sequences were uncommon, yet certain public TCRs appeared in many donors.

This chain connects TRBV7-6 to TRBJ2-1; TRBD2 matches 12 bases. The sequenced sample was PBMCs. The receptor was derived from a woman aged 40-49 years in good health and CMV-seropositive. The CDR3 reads CASSRTSGNYNEQFF. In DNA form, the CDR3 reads TGTGCCAGCAGCCGGACTAGCGGGAACTACAATGAGCAGTTCTTC.